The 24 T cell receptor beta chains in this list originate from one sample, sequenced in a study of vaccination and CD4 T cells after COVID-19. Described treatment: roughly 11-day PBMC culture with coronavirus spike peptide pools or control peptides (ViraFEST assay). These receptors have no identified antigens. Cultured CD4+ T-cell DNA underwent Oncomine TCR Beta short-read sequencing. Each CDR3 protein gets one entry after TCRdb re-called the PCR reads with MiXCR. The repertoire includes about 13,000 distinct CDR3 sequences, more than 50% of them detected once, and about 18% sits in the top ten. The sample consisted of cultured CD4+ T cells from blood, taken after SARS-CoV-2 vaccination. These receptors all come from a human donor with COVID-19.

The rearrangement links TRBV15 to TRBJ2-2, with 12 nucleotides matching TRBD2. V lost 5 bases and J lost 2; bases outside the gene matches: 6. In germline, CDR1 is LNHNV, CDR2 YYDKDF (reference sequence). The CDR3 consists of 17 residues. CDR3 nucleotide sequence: TGTGCCACCAGCCTGACTAGCGGGGGCGGAAACACCGGGGAGCTGTTTTTT. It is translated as CATSLTSGGGNTGELFF.

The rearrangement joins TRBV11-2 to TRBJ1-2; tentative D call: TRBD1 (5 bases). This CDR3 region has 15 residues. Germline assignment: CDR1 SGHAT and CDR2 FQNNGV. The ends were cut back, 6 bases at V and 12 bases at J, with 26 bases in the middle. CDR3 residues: CASRPSVDSRPSNTF. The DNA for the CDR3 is TGTGCCAGCAGGCCCTCCGTAGACAGCCGGCCCTCAAACACCTTC.

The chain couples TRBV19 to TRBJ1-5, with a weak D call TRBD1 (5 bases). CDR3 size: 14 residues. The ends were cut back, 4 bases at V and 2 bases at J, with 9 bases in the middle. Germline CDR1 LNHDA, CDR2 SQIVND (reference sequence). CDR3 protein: CASSRGMGNQPQHF. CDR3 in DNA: TGTGCCAGTAGTAGGGGGATGGGCAATCAGCCCCAGCATTTT.

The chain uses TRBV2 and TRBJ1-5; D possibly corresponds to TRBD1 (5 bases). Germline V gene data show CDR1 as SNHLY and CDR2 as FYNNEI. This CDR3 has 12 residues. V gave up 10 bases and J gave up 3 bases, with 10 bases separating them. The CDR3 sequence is CAKGTDNQPQHF. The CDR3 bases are TGTGCCAAAGGGACGGACAATCAGCCCCAGCATTTT.

The CDR3 region has the DNA TGTGCCATCGCGGAGACGGCGGGGGGCCCAGCCTCAGATACGCAGTATTTT. Protein product: CAIAETAGGPASDTQYF. The chain is built from TRBV10-3 and TRBJ2-3; 8 bases agree with TRBD2. After removal of 8 bases from V and 4 bases from J, the junction contained 17 bases not matched to a gene. This CDR3 contains 17 residues. Germline V gene lookup returns CDR1 ENHRY and CDR2 SYGVKD.

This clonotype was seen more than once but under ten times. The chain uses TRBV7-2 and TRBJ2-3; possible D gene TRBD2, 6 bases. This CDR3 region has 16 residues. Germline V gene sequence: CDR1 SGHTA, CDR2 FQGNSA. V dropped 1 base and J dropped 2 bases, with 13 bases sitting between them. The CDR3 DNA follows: TGTGCCAGCAGCTTAGGGGCGGGGTCGTACACAGATACGCAGTATTTT. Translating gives CASSLGAGSYTDTQYF. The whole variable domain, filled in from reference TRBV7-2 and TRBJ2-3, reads GAGVSQSPSNKVTEKGKDVELRCDPISGHTALYWYRQSLGQGLEFLIYFQGNSAPDKSGLPSDRFSAERTGGSVSTLTIQRTQQEDSAVYLCASSLGAGSYTDTQYFGPGTRLTVL.

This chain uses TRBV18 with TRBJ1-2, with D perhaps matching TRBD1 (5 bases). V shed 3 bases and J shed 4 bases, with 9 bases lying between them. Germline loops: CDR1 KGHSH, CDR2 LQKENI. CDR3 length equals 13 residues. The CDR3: CASSPTGAYGYTF. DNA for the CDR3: TGTGCCAGCTCACCCACCGGGGCCTATGGCTACACCTTC.

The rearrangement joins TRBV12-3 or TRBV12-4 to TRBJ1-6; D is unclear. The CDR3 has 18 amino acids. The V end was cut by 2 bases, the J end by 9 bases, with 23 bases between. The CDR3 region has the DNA TGTGCCAGCAGTTTACGGGAGGAAGGTTTTATCTCTTTTTCACCCCTCCACTTT. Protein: CASSLREEGFISFSPLHF.

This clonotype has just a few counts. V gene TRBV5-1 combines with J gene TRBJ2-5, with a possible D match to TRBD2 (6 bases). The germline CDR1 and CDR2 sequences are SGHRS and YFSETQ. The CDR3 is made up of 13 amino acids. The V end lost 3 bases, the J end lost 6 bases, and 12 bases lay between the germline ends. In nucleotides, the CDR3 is TGCGCCAGCAGCTCCAGCGGGCGACAGACCCAGTACTTC. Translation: CASSSSGRQTQYF.

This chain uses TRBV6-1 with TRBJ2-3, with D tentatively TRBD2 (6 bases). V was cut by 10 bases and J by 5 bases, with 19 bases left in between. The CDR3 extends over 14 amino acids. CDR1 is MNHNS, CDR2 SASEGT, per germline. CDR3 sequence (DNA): TGTGCCACCATAGTTGGAGGGGCCGTAGATACGCAGTATTTT. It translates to CATIVGGAVDTQYF.

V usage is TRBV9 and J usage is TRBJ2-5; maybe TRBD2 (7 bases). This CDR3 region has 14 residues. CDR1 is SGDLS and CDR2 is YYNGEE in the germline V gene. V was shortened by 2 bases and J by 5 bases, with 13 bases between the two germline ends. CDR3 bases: TGTGCCAGCAGCGTCGGCGGGGGCGTGGAGACCCAGTACTTC. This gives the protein CASSVGGGVETQYF.

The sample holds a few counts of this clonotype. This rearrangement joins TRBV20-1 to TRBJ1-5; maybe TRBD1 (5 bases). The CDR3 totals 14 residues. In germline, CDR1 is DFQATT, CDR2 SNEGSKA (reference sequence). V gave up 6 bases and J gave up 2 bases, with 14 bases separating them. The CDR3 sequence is CSAGMGGRNQPQHF. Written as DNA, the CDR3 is TGCAGTGCAGGGATGGGGGGTCGCAATCAGCCCCAGCATTTT.

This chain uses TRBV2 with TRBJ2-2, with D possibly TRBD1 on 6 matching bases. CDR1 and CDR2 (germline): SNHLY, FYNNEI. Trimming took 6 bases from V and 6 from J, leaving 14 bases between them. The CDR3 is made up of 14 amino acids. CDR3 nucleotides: TGTGCCAGCAGCGCACACAACAGGGCCGGGGAGCTGTTTTTT. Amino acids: CASSAHNRAGELFF.

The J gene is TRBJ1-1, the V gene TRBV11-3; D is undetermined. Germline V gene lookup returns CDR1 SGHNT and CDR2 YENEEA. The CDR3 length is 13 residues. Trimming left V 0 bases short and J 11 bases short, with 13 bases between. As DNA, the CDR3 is TGTGCCAGCAGCTTAGAAGACAAGGGAAGGGCTTTCTTT. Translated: CASSLEDKGRAFF.

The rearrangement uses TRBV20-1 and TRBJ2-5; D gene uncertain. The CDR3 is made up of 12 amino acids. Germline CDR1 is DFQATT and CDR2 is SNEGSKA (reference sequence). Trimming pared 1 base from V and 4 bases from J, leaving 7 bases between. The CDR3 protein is CSARATLETQYF. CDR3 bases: TGCAGTGCTAGAGCTACGTTAGAGACCCAGTACTTC.

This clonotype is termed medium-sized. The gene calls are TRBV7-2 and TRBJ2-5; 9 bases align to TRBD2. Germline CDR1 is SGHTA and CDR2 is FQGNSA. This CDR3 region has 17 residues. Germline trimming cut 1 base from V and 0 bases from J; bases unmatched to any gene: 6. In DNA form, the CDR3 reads TGTGCCAGCAGCTTAGTTAGCGGGGGCCCGTACCAAGAGACCCAGTACTTC. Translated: CASSLVSGGPYQETQYF. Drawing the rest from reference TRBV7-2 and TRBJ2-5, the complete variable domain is GAGVSQSPSNKVTEKGKDVELRCDPISGHTALYWYRQSLGQGLEFLIYFQGNSAPDKSGLPSDRFSAERTGGSVSTLTIQRTQQEDSAVYLCASSLVSGGPYQETQYFGPGTRLLVL.

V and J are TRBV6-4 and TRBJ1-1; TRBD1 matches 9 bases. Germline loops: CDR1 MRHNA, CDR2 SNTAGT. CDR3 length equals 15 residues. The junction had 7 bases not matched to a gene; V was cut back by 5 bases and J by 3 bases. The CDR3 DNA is TGTGCCAGCAGTAGGGGGGGACAGGGAGACACTGAAGCTTTCTTT. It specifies CASSRGGQGDTEAFF.

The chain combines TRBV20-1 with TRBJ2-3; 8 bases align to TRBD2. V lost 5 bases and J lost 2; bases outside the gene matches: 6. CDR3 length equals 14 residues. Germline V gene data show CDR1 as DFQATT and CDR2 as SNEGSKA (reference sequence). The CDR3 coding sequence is TGCAGTGCTCCGCGGGGGGTCCTCACAGATACGCAGTATTTT. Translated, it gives CSAPRGVLTDTQYF.

CDR3 amino acids: CASSTKQGRETQYF. In DNA form, the CDR3 reads TGTGCCAGCAGCACAAAACAGGGAAGGGAGACCCAGTACTTC. J is TRBJ2-5 and V is TRBV7-8; tentatively, D is TRBD1 (6 bases). This CDR3 has 14 residues. V lost 5 bases to trimming and J lost 5 bases, with 15 bases between them. The V gene's germline CDR1 is SGHVS and CDR2 FQNEAQ. Full variable domain (outside the CDR3, taken from reference TRBV7-8 and TRBJ2-5): GAGVSQSPRYKVAKRGQDVALRCDPISGHVSLFWYQQALGQGPEFLTYFQNEAQLDKSGLPSDRFFAERPEGSVSTLKIQRTQQEDSAVYLCASSTKQGRETQYFGPGTRLLVL.

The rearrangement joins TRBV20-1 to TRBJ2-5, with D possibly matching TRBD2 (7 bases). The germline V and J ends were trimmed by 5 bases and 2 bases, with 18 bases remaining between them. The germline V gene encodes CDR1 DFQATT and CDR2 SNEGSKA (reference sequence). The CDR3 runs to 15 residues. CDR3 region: CSAYILARGQETQYF. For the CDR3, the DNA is TGCAGTGCTTATATACTAGCGAGGGGGCAAGAGACCCAGTACTTC.

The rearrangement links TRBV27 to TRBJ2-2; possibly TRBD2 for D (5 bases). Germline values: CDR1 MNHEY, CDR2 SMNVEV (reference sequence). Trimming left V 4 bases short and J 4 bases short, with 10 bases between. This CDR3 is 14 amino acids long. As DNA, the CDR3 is TGTGCCAGCAGTTCCGGACTCGTCACCGGGGAGCTGTTTTTT. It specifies CASSSGLVTGELFF.

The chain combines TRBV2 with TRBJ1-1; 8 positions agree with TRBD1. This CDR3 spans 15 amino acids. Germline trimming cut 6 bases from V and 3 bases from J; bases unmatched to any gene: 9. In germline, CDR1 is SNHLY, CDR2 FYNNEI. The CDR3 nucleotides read TGTGCCAGCAGCACAGGGGGAAAAGGAGACACTGAAGCTTTCTTT. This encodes CASSTGGKGDTEAFF.

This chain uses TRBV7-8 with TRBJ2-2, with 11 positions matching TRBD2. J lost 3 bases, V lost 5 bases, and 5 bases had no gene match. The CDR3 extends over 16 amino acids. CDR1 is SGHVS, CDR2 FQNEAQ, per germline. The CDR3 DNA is TGTGCCAGCAGCCTGACTAGCGGGGCTTACACCGGGGAGCTGTTTTTT. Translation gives CASSLTSGAYTGELFF. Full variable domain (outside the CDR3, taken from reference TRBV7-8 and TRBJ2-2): GAGVSQSPRYKVAKRGQDVALRCDPISGHVSLFWYQQALGQGPEFLTYFQNEAQLDKSGLPSDRFFAERPEGSVSTLKIQRTQQEDSAVYLCASSLTSGAYTGELFFGEGSRLTVL.

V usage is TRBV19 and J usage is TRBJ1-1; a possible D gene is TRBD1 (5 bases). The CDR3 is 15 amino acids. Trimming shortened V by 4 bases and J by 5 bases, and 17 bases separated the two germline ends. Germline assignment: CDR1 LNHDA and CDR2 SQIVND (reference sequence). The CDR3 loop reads CASSNIGRVGTEAFF. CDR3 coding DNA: TGTGCCAGTAGTAATATCGGCAGGGTGGGAACTGAAGCTTTCTTT.